The rows below give T cell receptor beta chains drawn from one sample of a study of cytotoxic CD8 clonotypes in ibrutinib-treated CLL. Measured with immunoSEQ multiplex PCR; TCRdb has only the in-frame clones, and not every one. This table has roughly 180,000 clones, around 72% appearing once. Here the sequenced sample was PBMCs, taken after 24 months of ibrutinib treatment. The receptors were gathered from a human donor with chronic lymphocytic leukemia. The CDR3 runs from the conserved cysteine through the conserved F or W. D genes are given only for firm matches. Clone size appears in some rows only: once, few, many, or a class for an expanded clone.

CDR3nt: TGTGCCAGCAGACCCAGACTAGCTGATACAGATACGCAGTATTTT; CDR3aa: CASRPRLADTDTQYF; abundance: -; j_gene: TRBJ2-3; d_gene: TRBD2; v_gene: TRBV7-3
CDR3nt: TGTGCCAGCAGTTTGCCCACCCGGGAGCAGTACTTC; CDR3aa: CASSLPTREQYF; abundance: once; j_gene: TRBJ2-7; d_gene: -; v_gene: TRBV28
CDR3nt: TGTGCCAGCAGTGAATTAGGTGCAACCGAGACCCAGTACTTC; CDR3aa: CASSELGATETQYF; abundance: -; j_gene: TRBJ2-5; d_gene: -; v_gene: TRBV25-1
CDR3nt: TGTGCCATCAGTCGGACAGAGTTGGGCTACACCTTC; CDR3aa: CAISRTELGYTF; abundance: -; j_gene: TRBJ1-2; d_gene: -; v_gene: TRBV10-3
CDR3nt: TGTGCCAGCAGTTTCGCAGGGCCATCATACGAGCAGTACTTC; CDR3aa: CASSFAGPSYEQYF; abundance: -; j_gene: TRBJ2-7; d_gene: -; v_gene: TRBV27
CDR3nt: TGTGCCAGCAGTGAATATCGTGGGGGGCACCCTAACACTGAAGCTTTCTTT; CDR3aa: CASSEYRGGHPNTEAFF; abundance: -; j_gene: TRBJ1-1; d_gene: -; v_gene: TRBV25-1
CDR3nt: TGCGCCAGCAGCCAAGATAGAGGGGGGGCTGCGAACACTGAAGCTTTCTTT; CDR3aa: CASSQDRGGAANTEAFF; abundance: -; j_gene: TRBJ1-1; d_gene: -; v_gene: TRBV4-3
CDR3nt: TGTGCCAGCAGCGTATATGGGAGCGCAGATACGCAGTATTTT; CDR3aa: CASSVYGSADTQYF; abundance: -; j_gene: TRBJ2-3; d_gene: -; v_gene: TRBV9
CDR3nt: TGTGCCAGCAGCTTGACTAGCGGAGCCTACTACAATGAGCAGTTCTTC; CDR3aa: CASSLTSGAYYNEQFF; abundance: -; j_gene: TRBJ2-1; d_gene: TRBD2; v_gene: TRBV5-4
CDR3nt: TGTGCCAGCAGCTTTGTGGACAAGCCGAACACCGGGGAGCTGTTTTTT; CDR3aa: CASSFVDKPNTGELFF; abundance: -; j_gene: TRBJ2-2; d_gene: -; v_gene: TRBV11-1
CDR3nt: TGCGCCAGCAGGTTCTCGGTTTACTGGGAGCTGTTTTTT; CDR3aa: CASRFSVYWELFF; abundance: -; j_gene: TRBJ2-2; d_gene: -; v_gene: TRBV5-1